The entry that follows covers one T cell receptor beta chain sequence. In the original processing: Scientists estimated how many nucleated cells there were by amplifying reference gene primers. Method: immunoSEQ multiplex PCR; TCRdb's copy keeps in-frame clones and lacks some. Clone size and V and J calls were adopted from that table, with D and trimming inferred from the DNA. The repertoire includes hundreds of thousands of clones, roughly 80% of them detected once, and roughly 4.7% sits in the top ten. The data belong to a study of blood T cell repertoires in COVID-19. On the study more broadly: Both acute and convalescent COVID-19 samples were obtained from the United States, Italy and Spain.

The germline V gene has CDR1 MDHEN and CDR2 SYDVKM. With 8 bases clipped from V and 5 bases from J, the junction kept 16 bases outside the gene matches. The CDR3 spans 16 residues. Cohort placement rested on clinical history that participants reported themselves. Individuals in the exposed group had encountered a COVID-19 case within 2 weeks preceding study entry. Sequencing was performed on PBMCs or T cells enriched from blood (not recorded which). The TCR comes from a man aged 40-50 years who had been exposed to COVID-19. The chain recombines TRBV28 with TRBJ2-7; 9 positions agree with TRBD2. The CDR3 bases are TGTGCCAGCGTAACTGCGAGGCGGGAGGGTTGGAACGAGCAGTACTTC. Protein sequence: CASVTARREGWNEQYF.